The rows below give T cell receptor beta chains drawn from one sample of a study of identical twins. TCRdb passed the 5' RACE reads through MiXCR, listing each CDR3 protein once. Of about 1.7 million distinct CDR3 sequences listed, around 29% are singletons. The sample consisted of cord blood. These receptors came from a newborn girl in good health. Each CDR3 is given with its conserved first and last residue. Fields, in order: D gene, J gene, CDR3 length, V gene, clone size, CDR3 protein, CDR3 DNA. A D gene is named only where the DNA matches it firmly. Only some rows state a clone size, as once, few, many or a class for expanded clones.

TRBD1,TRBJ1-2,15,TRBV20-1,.,CSASPRTGPNYGYTF,TGCAGTGCTAGCCCCCGGACAGGGCCTAACTATGGCTACACCTTC
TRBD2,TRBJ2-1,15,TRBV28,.,CASSFLGGRANGQFF,TGTGCCAGCAGTTTTCTTGGCGGGAGGGCGAATGGGCAGTTCTTC
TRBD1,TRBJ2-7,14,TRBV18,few,CASSPQGAFYEQYF,TGTGCCAGCTCACCACAGGGGGCTTTCTACGAGCAGTACTTC
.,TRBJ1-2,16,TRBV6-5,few,CASSAFLAERDYGYTF,TGTGCCAGCAGTGCATTCCTCGCAGAACGGGACTATGGCTACACCTTC
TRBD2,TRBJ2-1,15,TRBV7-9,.,CASSLLSGGYNEQFF,TGTGCCAGCAGCTTACTAAGCGGGGGATACAATGAGCAGTTCTTC
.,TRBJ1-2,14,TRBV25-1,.,CASSEAGPNYGYTF,TGTGCCAGCAGTGAAGCCGGGCCCAACTATGGCTACACCTTC
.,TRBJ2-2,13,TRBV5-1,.,CASSLPATGELFF,TGCGCCAGCAGCTTACCGGCCACCGGGGAGCTGTTTTTT
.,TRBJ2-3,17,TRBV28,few,CASSSTPLWTSGDTQYF,TGTGCCAGCAGTTCGACTCCTCTCTGGACCTCGGGAGATACGCAGTATTTT
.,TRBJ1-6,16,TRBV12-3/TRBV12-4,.,CASSLRVSSYNSPLHF,TGTGCCAGCAGTTTAAGGGTCAGCTCCTATAATTCACCCCTCCACTTT
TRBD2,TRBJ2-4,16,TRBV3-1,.,CASSPSYSGRSYERYF,TGTGCCAGCAGCCCCTCGTATAGCGGGAGGTCCTACGAGCGGTACTTC
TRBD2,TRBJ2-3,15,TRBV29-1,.,CSVPPGAGGSDTQYF,TGCAGCGTCCCCCCCGGGGCGGGGGGCAGCGATACGCAGTATTTT
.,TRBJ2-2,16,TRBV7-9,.,CASSLVRGPGTGELFF,TGTGCCAGCAGCTTAGTACGGGGGCCGGGCACCGGGGAGCTGTTTTTT
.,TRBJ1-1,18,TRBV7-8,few,CASSQNRGGFRRNTEAFF,TGTGCCAGCAGCCAAAATAGGGGAGGTTTTAGGAGGAACACTGAAGCTTTCTTT
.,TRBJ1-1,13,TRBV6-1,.,CASRQEGFTEAFF,TGTGCCAGCAGGCAAGAGGGATTCACTGAAGCTTTCTTT
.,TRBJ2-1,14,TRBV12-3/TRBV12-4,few,CASSPSQGSNEQFF,TGTGCCAGCAGTCCATCGCAGGGTTCCAATGAGCAGTTCTTC
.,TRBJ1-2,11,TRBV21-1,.,CASSKAGGYTF,TGTGCCAGCAGCAAAGCGGGTGGCTACACCTTC
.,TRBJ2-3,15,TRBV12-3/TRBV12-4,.,CASSPGLYSTDTQYF,TGTGCCAGCAGTCCGGGACTCTATAGCACAGATACGCAGTATTTT
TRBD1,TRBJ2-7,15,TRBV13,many,CASSLKDRDLYEQYF,TGTGCCAGCAGCTTAAAGGACAGGGATTTGTACGAGCAGTACTTC
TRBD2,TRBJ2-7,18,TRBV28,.,CASSWVKTLAGGYNEQYF,TGTGCCAGCAGTTGGGTCAAGACCTTAGCGGGAGGTTACAATGAGCAGTACTTC
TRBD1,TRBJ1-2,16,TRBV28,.,CASSNRGPRVLEGYTF,TGTGCCAGCAGTAACAGGGGGCCCCGGGTGTTGGAAGGCTACACCTTC
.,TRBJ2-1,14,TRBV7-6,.,CASSPLVSYNEQFF,TGTGCCAGCAGCCCACTAGTTTCCTACAATGAGCAGTTCTTC
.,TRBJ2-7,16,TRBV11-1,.,CASSLDRNASTYEQYF,TGTGCCAGCAGCTTAGATAGGAACGCCTCAACGTACGAGCAGTACTTC
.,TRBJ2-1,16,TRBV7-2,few,CASSLVPLANHNEQFF,TGTGCCAGCAGCTTAGTCCCGCTAGCGAACCACAATGAGCAGTTCTTC
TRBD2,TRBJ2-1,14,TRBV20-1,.,CSAPTSGSNNEQFF,TGCAGTGCGCCGACTAGCGGGAGCAACAATGAGCAGTTCTTC
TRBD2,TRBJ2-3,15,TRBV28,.,CASSSGGRVPDTQYF,TGTGCCAGCAGTTCCGGCGGGAGGGTCCCAGATACGCAGTATTTT
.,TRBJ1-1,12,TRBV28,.,CASRMHRTEAFF,TGTGCCAGCAGGATGCACAGAACTGAAGCTTTCTTT
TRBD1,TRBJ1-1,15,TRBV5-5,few,CASRLVQGINTEAFF,TGTGCCAGCAGATTAGTACAGGGGATTAACACTGAAGCTTTCTTT
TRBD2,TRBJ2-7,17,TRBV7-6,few,CASSPHRTSYSSYEQYF,TGTGCCAGCAGCCCCCACCGGACTAGCTACAGCTCCTACGAGCAGTACTTC
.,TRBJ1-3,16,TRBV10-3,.,CAIRQAELRSGNTIYF,TGTGCCATCAGACAAGCTGAACTCCGTTCTGGAAACACCATATATTTT